Below are 23 T cell receptor beta chains sequenced from a single sample in a study of blood T cells in healthy people across ages. A second about 7 to 12 cycle PCR used barcoded and J-beta primers. TCRdb re-called the 5' RACE reads with MiXCR, one entry per CDR3 protein. Of about 730,000 distinct CDR3 sequences in the sample, 40% to 45% were seen once. The sample taken for sequencing was blood. The receptors come from a woman aged 55 to 70 in good health.

The V and J genes are TRBV20-1 and TRBJ2-1; 9 bases align to TRBD1. With 5 bases clipped from V and 2 bases from J, the junction kept 10 bases outside the gene matches. Germline V gene lookup returns CDR1 DFQATT and CDR2 SNEGSKA (reference sequence). This CDR3 spans 16 amino acids. In nucleotides, the CDR3 is TGCAGTGCTCCTCGCCCGACAGGGGGGACCTACAATGAGCAGTTCTTC. Translation gives CSAPRPTGGTYNEQFF.

The chain employs TRBV7-9 and TRBJ1-1; 8 positions match TRBD1. CDR1 and CDR2 from the germline V gene are SEHNR and FQNEAQ (reference sequence). After removal of 4 bases from V and 4 bases from J, the junction contained 5 bases not matched to a gene. The CDR3 is 14 amino acids. In DNA, the CDR3 is TGTGCCAGCAGCTCCCAACAGGGGGGCACTGAAGCTTTCTTT. Translation gives CASSSQQGGTEAFF. Combining the CDR3 with reference TRBV7-9 and TRBJ1-1 gives the whole variable domain DTGVSQNPRHKITKRGQNVTFRCDPISEHNRLYWYRQTLGQGPEFLTYFQNEAQLEKSRLLSDRFSAERPKGSFSTLEIQRTEQGDSAMYLCASSSQQGGTEAFFGQGTRLTVV.

This chain connects TRBV20-1 to TRBJ2-7, with a possible D match to TRBD1 (6 bases). Per germline, CDR1 DFQATT and CDR2 SNEGSKA (reference sequence). CDR3 length equals 14 residues. Trimming took 2 bases from V and 2 from J, leaving 13 bases between them. CDR3 sequence reads: CSARSPGTTYEQYF. The DNA of the CDR3 is TGCAGTGCTAGATCGCCAGGGACAACCTACGAGCAGTACTTC.

J is TRBJ2-1 and V is TRBV6-4; possibly TRBD1 or TRBD2 for D (9 bases each). Per the germline V gene, CDR1 is MRHNA and CDR2 is SNTAGT. The V end was cut by 8 bases, the J end by 3 bases, with 29 bases between. This CDR3 spans 19 amino acids. Written as DNA, the CDR3 is TGTGCCAGCGCTTCTAGAGGACAGGGGAGTAGCGGGAGCTACAATGAGCAGTTCTTC. Translating it yields CASASRGQGSSGSYNEQFF.

This clonotype has a handful of counts. The V gene is TRBV6-2 or TRBV6-3, the J gene TRBJ2-7, with a possible D match to TRBD1 (6 bases). V was trimmed by 4 bases and J by 3 bases, leaving 16 bases between them. This CDR3 spans 15 amino acids. Germline lookup yields CDR1 MNHEY and CDR2 SVGEGT. As DNA, the CDR3 is TGTGCCAGCAGTTCCGGACAGCCGGGCAGCTACGAGCAGTACTTC. Encoded protein: CASSSGQPGSYEQYF.

This clonotype has only one observation. This chain uses TRBV12-3 or TRBV12-4 with TRBJ2-5; 8 nucleotides agree with TRBD2. V gave up 8 bases and J gave up 5 bases; unmatched junction bases: 10. This CDR3 is 14 amino acids long. The CDR3, as DNA: TGTGCCAGCTGGCCAGCGGGGGCAGGGGAGACCCAGTACTTC. Residues: CASWPAGAGETQYF.

This chain joins TRBV12-3 or TRBV12-4 and TRBJ1-2; D gene ambiguous. Trimming shortened V by 1 base and J by 8 bases, and 11 bases separated the two germline ends. The CDR3 is 13 amino acids. CDR3 sequence reads: CASSLVVGGGYTF. CDR3 sequence (DNA): TGTGCCAGCAGTTTAGTTGTGGGTGGGGGCTACACCTTC.

The V gene is TRBV10-3, the J gene TRBJ2-7; possible D gene TRBD1, 6 bases. From germline, CDR1 is ENHRY and CDR2 SYGVKD. This CDR3 spans 14 amino acids. V was trimmed by 5 bases and J by 1 base, leaving 12 bases between them. CDR3 sequence: CAISNGRGSYEQYF. CDR3 bases: TGTGCCATCAGTAATGGCAGGGGATCCTACGAGCAGTACTTC.

The chain is built from TRBV28 and TRBJ2-3; 7 bases fit TRBD2. Germline V lookup: CDR1 MDHEN, CDR2 SYDVKM. After removal of 3 bases from V and 2 bases from J, the junction contained 5 bases not matched to a gene. This CDR3 comprises 15 residues. CDR3 coding DNA: TGTGCCAGCAGTTTTACAGCGGGAATCACAGATACGCAGTATTTT. As protein: CASSFTAGITDTQYF.

The chain combines TRBV5-1 with TRBJ2-3, with 10 bases matching TRBD2. This CDR3 is 16 amino acids long. The V segment lost 2 bases and the J segment 3 bases; nucleotides outside the gene matches: 6. CDR1 and CDR2 (germline): SGHRS, YFSETQ. The CDR3 DNA sequence: TGCGCCAGCAGCTTCATGAGCGGGAGGGCGACAGATACGCAGTATTTT. This translates into CASSFMSGRATDTQYF.

The chain couples TRBV6-5 to TRBJ2-3; D is perhaps TRBD1 (5 bases). CDR1 and CDR2 (germline): MNHEY, SVGAGI. Between the trimmed V and J ends, which lost 5 bases and 1 base, there was a span of 13 bases. The length of the CDR3 is 15 residues. CDR3 region: CASSNGLGRTDTQYF. The CDR3 bases are TGTGCCAGCAGTAACGGTCTGGGGCGCACAGATACGCAGTATTTT.

The V call is TRBV20-1, the J call TRBJ2-7, with TRBD1 identical over 10 bases. The CDR3 sequence is 15 residues long. Germline CDR1 is DFQATT and CDR2 is SNEGSKA (reference sequence). With 6 bases clipped from V and 3 bases from J, the junction kept 11 bases outside the gene matches. The CDR3 protein is CSAPAQGQGNYEQYF. CDR3 sequence (DNA): TGCAGTGCCCCGGCTCAGGGACAGGGGAACTACGAGCAGTACTTC.

Notes on this clonotype: This may come from a read error, since a much larger clone is one base off. The genes are TRBV4-2 and TRBJ2-5; no definite D call. Near its end, the DNA agrees better with TRBJ2-7, so the J call may be wrong. The CDR3 contains 15 residues. Per germline, CDR1 LGHNA and CDR2 YNFKEQ. The CDR3 sequence: CASSQQEQSTYEQYF. The DNA for the CDR3 is TGTGCCAGCAGCCAACAGGAACAGTCGACCTACGAGCAGTACTTC.

In its sample, this clonotype was seen a few times. The chain is built from TRBV2 and TRBJ2-7; 10 positions match TRBD2. CDR3 length: 14 residues. V shed 4 bases and J 2 bases; nucleotides not matched to a gene: 2. Germline V lookup: CDR1 SNHLY, CDR2 FYNNEI. The chain's CDR3 is CASSVTSGAYEQYF. The DNA of the CDR3 is TGTGCCAGCAGTGTCACTAGCGGGGCCTACGAGCAGTACTTC.

The chain joins TRBV4-2 to TRBJ2-7, with 15 positions matching TRBD2. The CDR3 extends over 18 amino acids. Per the germline V gene, CDR1 is LGHNA and CDR2 is YNFKEQ. V was clipped by 0 bases and J by 5 bases; unmatched bases: 8. The DNA of the CDR3 is TGTGCCAGCAGCCAAGACGGACTAGCGGGGGGGCCCCCCCACGAGCAGTACTTC. Translated: CASSQDGLAGGPPHEQYF.

This clonotype came up a few times. The V and J genes are TRBV11-2 and TRBJ2-1; TRBD2 matches at 13 bases. This CDR3 is 15 amino acids long. From germline, CDR1 is SGHAT and CDR2 FQNNGV. V shed 5 bases, J shed 9 bases, and the junction held 7 bases outside the gene matches. CDR3 protein: CASSQTSGRPGEQFF. Here the CDR3 DNA reads TGTGCCAGCAGCCAGACTAGCGGGAGGCCCGGTGAGCAGTTCTTC.

This clonotype occurred once. The chain recombines TRBV20-1 with TRBJ2-7; TRBD1 matches at 12 bases. Looked up from germline, CDR1 is DFQATT and CDR2 is SNEGSKA (reference sequence). V lost 1 base, J lost 7 bases, and 5 bases stayed unmatched. CDR3 size: 14 residues. The CDR3 DNA reads as TGCAGTGCTAGAGGGGACAGGGGGCGATTTGAGCAGTACTTC. Its translation is CSARGDRGRFEQYF.

There are a few counts of this clonotype. The chain carries TRBV5-1 and TRBJ2-5; the D call may be TRBD1 or TRBD2 (5 bases each). V gave up 2 bases and J gave up 4 bases, with 24 bases separating them. The CDR3 totals 18 residues. The germline CDR1 and CDR2 sequences are SGHRS and YFSETQ. The CDR3 DNA reads as TGCGCCAGCAGCTTCCACAGTCGACAGCCGCGGGTTGGAGAGACCCAGTACTTC. Residues: CASSFHSRQPRVGETQYF.

The chain couples TRBV10-3 to TRBJ1-2; D perhaps matches TRBD1 (6 bases). Germline V gives CDR1 ENHRY, CDR2 SYGVKD. Trimming cost V 4 bases and J 7 bases, with 13 bases left between them. The CDR3 is made up of 13 amino acids. The CDR3 protein is CAISGGQRSGYTF. Here the CDR3 DNA reads TGTGCCATCAGTGGAGGACAGAGGAGTGGCTACACCTTC.

Only a few counts were recorded for this clonotype. J is TRBJ2-5 and V is TRBV5-5, with D possibly TRBD1 on 5 matching bases. Gene TRBJ2-7 matches the end of the DNA better, so the J call may be wrong. The CDR3 contains 12 residues. Germline lookup yields CDR1 SGHKS and CDR2 YYEKEE (reference sequence). CDR3 loop: CASSDLRAEQYF. Written as DNA, the CDR3 is TGTGCCAGCAGCGACCTCAGGGCCGAGCAGTACTTC.

This clonotype was seen repeatedly, ten times or more. The chain employs TRBV29-1 and TRBJ2-7; TRBD1 matches 10 bases. The germline CDR1 and CDR2 sequences are SQVTM and ANQGSEA. This CDR3 region has 12 residues. V lost 8 bases to trimming and J lost 6 bases; unmatched junction nucleotides: 7. CDR3 sequence (DNA): TGCAGCTATGCCGGGACAGGGGTCGAGCAGTACTTC. This sequence encodes CSYAGTGVEQYF.

The table lists this clonotype with a few counts. V and J are TRBV20-1 and TRBJ2-7; 10 bases fit TRBD2. CDR1 and CDR2 (germline): DFQATT, SNEGSKA (reference sequence). Trimming took 3 bases from V and 2 from J; bases not matched to a gene: 19. The CDR3 totals 19 residues. DNA of the CDR3: TGCAGTGCTAGGCTGCCGCTAAGCGGGAGGGAAATTTGGGCCTACGAGCAGTACTTC. Its translation is CSARLPLSGREIWAYEQYF.

The chain carries TRBV10-3 and TRBJ2-2; a weak D match, TRBD1 (6 bases). The CDR3 has 14 residues. Germline-derived CDR1 and CDR2 are ENHRY and SYGVKD. V lost 7 bases, J lost 0 bases, and 9 bases lay in between. As DNA, the CDR3 is TGTGCCATCAAAGACAGGACGAACACCGGGGAGCTGTTTTTT. Its translation: CAIKDRTNTGELFF.